This T cell receptor beta chain came from a study of blood T cell repertoires in COVID-19. The wider study: Specimens from acute and convalescent COVID-19 originated in the United States, Italy and Spain. Sources were T cells, B-cell-depleted T cells, or PBMCs; the material itself was cDNA or gDNA.

This CDR3 spans 13 amino acids. The V gene's germline CDR1 is GTSNPN and CDR2 SVGIG (reference sequence). Trimming left V 2 bases short and J 11 bases short, with 16 bases between. Sequencing was performed with immunoSEQ multiplex PCR; in TCRdb, only in-frame clones are kept and a portion is missing. Of 140,000 or so clones in the sample, approximately 80% were seen once. This clone was recorded many times. This receptor was identified in a man over 45 with acute or convalescent COVID-19. This rearrangement joins TRBV30 to TRBJ1-3; D is unresolved. The specimen was peripheral blood. CDR3 nucleotides: TGTGCCTGGAGTCCCAGACGGGGTGTGGCCATATATTTT. Protein sequence: CAWSPRRGVAIYF.